The clone carrying this T cell receptor beta chain has a single count. The antigen remains undetermined. The data were taken from a study of vaccination effects on CD4 cells after COVID-19. Before sequencing, viral peptide pools were used by the ViraFEST assay to expand antigen-specific CD4+ T cells. CD4+ T cells were isolated after less than 12 days of culture. Every participant took two doses of the BNT162b2 or mRNA-1273 vaccine. Vaccinated recipients, who were negative for nucleocapsid antibodies, had no history of SARS-CoV-2 infection. Researchers reported culturing over 1.5 million PBMC in each well, adding 8 to 10 IU/ml IL-2 and about 10 ug/ml peptides. Cells had half their medium changed to IL-2 medium on days 3 and 7. Repertoires were generated with immunoSEQ multiplex PCR, while TCRdb's copy carries only in-frame clones and drops some. Of roughly 59,000 clones listed, around 78% are singletons.

Germline CDR1 reads KGHSH; CDR2 reads LQKENI. This CDR3 spans 15 amino acids. The V and J ends lost 3 bases and 6 bases respectively, with 17 bases between them. The sample in question was CD4+ T cells from PBMCs cultured with HCoV-OC43 spike peptides, obtained after COVID-19 vaccination. The subset was: HCoV-OC43 spike overlapping peptide pool stimulation. The rearrangement joins TRBV18 to TRBJ1-2; the D gene is possibly TRBD1 (5 bases). The sequence came from a human donor who received a COVID-19 vaccine. Here the CDR3 DNA reads TGTGCCAGCTCACCCCCGCAGGGAAAGAGAGATGGCTACACCTTC. Its protein is CASSPPQGKRDGYTF.